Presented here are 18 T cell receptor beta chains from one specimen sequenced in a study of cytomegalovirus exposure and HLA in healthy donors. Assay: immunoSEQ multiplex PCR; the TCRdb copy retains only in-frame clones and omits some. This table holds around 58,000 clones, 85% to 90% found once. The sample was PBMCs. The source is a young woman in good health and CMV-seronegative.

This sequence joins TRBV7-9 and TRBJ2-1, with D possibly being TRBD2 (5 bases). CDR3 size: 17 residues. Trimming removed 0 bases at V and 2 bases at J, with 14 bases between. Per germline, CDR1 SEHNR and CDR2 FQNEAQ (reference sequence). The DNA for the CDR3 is TGTGCCAGCAGCTTAGCGTCCGGGAATGTTCCCTACAATGAGCAGTTCTTC. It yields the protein CASSLASGNVPYNEQFF.

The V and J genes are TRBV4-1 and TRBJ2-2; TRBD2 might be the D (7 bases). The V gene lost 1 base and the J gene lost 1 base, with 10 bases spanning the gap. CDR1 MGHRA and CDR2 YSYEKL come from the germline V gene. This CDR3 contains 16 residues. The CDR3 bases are TGCGCCAGCAGCCAAGCGAGGGGGGGGAACACCGGGGAGCTGTTTTTT. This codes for CASSQARGGNTGELFF.

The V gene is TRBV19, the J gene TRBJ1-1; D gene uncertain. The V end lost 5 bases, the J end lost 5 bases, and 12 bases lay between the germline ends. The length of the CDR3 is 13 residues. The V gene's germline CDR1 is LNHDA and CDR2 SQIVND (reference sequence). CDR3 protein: CASSLEGGTEAFF. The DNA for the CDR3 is TGTGCCAGTAGTCTTGAGGGAGGGACTGAAGCTTTCTTT. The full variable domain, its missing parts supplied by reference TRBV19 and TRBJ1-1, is DGGITQSPKYLFRKEGQNVTLSCEQNLNHDAMYWYRQDPGQGLRLIYYSQIVNDFQKGDIAEGYSVSREKKESFPLTVTSAQKNPTAFYLCASSLEGGTEAFFGQGTRLTVV.

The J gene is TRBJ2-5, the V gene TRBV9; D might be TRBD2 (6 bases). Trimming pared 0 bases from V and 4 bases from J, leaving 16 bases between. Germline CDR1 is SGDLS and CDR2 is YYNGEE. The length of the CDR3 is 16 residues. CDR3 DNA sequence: TGTGCCAGCAGCGTAGCTTGGGGCGGGGTAGCAGAGACCCAGTACTTC. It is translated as CASSVAWGGVAETQYF.

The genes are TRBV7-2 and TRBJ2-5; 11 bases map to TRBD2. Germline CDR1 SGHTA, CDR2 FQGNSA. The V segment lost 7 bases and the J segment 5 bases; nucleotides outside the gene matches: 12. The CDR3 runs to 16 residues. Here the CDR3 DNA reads TGTGCCAGCATTCTCCTCGGGACTAGCGGAGGGGAGACCCAGTACTTC. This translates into CASILLGTSGGETQYF. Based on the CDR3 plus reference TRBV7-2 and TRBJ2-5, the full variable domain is GAGVSQSPSNKVTEKGKDVELRCDPISGHTALYWYRQSLGQGLEFLIYFQGNSAPDKSGLPSDRFSAERTGGSVSTLTIQRTQQEDSAVYLCASILLGTSGGETQYFGPGTRLLVL.

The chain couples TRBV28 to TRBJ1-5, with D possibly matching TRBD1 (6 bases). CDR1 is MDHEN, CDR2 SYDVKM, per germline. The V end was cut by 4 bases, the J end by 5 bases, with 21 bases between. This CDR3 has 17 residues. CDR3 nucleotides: TGTGCCAGCAGTTCATTCACAGGGCTAAATGGGCATCAGCCCCAGCATTTT. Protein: CASSSFTGLNGHQPQHF.

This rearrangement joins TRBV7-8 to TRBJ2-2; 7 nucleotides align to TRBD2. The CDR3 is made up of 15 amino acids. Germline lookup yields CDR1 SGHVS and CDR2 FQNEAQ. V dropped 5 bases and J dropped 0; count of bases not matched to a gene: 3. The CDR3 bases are TGTGCCAGCAGCCGGGGACTATCGAACACCGGGGAGCTGTTTTTT. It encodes CASSRGLSNTGELFF.

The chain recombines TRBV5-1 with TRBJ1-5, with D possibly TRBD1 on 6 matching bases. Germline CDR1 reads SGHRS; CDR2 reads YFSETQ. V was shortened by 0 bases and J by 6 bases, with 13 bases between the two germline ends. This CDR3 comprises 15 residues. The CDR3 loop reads CASSLVPGEGQPQHF. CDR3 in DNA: TGCGCCAGCAGCTTGGTTCCAGGGGAGGGTCAGCCCCAGCATTTT.

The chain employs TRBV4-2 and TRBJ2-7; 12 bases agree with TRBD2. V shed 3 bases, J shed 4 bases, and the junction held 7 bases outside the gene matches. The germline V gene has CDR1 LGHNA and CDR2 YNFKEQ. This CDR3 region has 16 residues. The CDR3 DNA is TGTGCCAGCAGCCAGAGCGCCGGGACTAGCGGGTACGAGCAGTACTTC. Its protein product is CASSQSAGTSGYEQYF.

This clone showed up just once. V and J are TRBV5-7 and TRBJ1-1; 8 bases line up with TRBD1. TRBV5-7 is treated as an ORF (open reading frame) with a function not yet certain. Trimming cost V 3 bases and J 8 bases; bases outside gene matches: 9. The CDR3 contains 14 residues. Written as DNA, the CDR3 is TGTGCCAGCAGCTCCGGGACAGGCACCCACGAAGCTTTCTTT. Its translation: CASSSGTGTHEAFF.

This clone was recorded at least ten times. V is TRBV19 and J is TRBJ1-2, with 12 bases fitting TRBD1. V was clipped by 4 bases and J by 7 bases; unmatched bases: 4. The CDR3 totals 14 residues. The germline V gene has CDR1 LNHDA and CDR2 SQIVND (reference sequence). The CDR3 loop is CASSRGQGARGYTF. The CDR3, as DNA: TGTGCCAGTAGTAGGGGACAGGGGGCGCGTGGCTACACCTTC.

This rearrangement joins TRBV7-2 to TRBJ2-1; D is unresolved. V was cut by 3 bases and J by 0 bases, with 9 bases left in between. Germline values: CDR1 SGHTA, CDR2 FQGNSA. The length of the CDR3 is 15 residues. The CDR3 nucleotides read TGTGCCAGCAGCTTCGGTCCGAGCTCCTACAATGAGCAGTTCTTC. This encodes CASSFGPSSYNEQFF.

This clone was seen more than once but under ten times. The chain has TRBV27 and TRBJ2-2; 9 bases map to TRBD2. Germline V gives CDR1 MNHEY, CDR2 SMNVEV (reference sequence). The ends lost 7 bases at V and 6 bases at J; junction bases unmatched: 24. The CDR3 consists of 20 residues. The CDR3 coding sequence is TGTGCCAGCACCCGTAGCGCGTCGGTTACCGGCGGGAGGGCCCCCGGGGAGCTGTTTTTT. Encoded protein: CASTRSASVTGGRAPGELFF.

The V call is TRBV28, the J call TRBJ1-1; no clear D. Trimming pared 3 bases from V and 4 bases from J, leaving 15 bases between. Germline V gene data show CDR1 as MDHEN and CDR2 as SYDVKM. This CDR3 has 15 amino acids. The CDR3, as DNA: TGTGCCAGCAGTTTCGGGTGGCCCCTGGGCACTGAAGCTTTCTTT. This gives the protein CASSFGWPLGTEAFF.

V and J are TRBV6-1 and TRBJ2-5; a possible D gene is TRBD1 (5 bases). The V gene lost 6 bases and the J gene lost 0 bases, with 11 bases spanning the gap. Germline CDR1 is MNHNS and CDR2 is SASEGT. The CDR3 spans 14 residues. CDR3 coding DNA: TGTGCCAGCAGGATACAGGTGTACCAAGAGACCCAGTACTTC. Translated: CASRIQVYQETQYF.

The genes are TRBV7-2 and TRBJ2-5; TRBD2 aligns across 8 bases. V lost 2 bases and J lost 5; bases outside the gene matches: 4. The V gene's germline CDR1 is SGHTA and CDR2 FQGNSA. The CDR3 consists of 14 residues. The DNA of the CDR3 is TGTGCCAGCAGCTTAATCGGGAGGGGGGAGACCCAGTACTTC. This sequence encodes CASSLIGRGETQYF.

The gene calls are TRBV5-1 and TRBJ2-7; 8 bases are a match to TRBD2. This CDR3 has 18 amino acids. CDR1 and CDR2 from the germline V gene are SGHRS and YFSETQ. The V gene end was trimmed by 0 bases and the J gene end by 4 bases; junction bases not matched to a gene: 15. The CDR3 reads CASSLAWGNRASGYEQYF. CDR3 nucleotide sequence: TGCGCCAGCAGCTTGGCCTGGGGTAATAGGGCTAGCGGGTACGAGCAGTACTTC.

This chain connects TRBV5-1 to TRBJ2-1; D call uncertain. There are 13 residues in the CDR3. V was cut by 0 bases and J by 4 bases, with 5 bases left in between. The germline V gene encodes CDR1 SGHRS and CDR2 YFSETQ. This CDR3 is CASSLGQYNEQFF. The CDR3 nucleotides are TGCGCCAGCAGCTTGGGTCAGTACAATGAGCAGTTCTTC.